Below are 8 T cell receptor beta chains sequenced from a single sample in a study of siplizumab effects on memory and regulatory T cells. Generated by immunoSEQ multiplex PCR, the TCRdb table keeps only in-frame clones and is missing some. The sample lists about 100,000 clones, 85% to 95% occurring once. Sequencing was done on a sample of non-Treg CD4+ T cells sorted from blood. These receptors all stem from a human donor in good health.

The chain employs TRBV6-1 and TRBJ2-7; perhaps TRBD2 as D (5 bases). The germline V gene has CDR1 MNHNS and CDR2 SASEGT. Trimming shortened V by 4 bases and J by 1 base, and 11 bases separated the two germline ends. The CDR3 is made up of 14 amino acids. CDR3 bases: TGTGCCAGCAGTGCTCAGCGGATATCCTACGAGCAGTACTTC. This codes for CASSAQRISYEQYF.

V usage is TRBV29-1 and J usage is TRBJ2-5, with 9 bases lining up with TRBD1. Germline V lookup: CDR1 SQVTM, CDR2 ANQGSEA. The V gene end was trimmed by 6 bases and the J gene end by 5 bases; junction bases not matched to a gene: 4. The CDR3 is 12 amino acids. The CDR3 coding sequence is TGCAGCGTGGACAGGGGTCGGGAGACCCAGTACTTC. This sequence encodes CSVDRGRETQYF.

The chain links TRBV5-1 to TRBJ2-5; D is perhaps TRBD1 or TRBD2 (5 bases each). The CDR3 spans 15 residues. Germline V gives CDR1 SGHRS, CDR2 YFSETQ. Trimming shortened V by 1 base and J by 5 bases, and 15 bases separated the two germline ends. In DNA form, the CDR3 reads TGCGCCAGCAGCTTGCAGCAGGGAGATGTGGAGACCCAGTACTTC. It yields the protein CASSLQQGDVETQYF.

The CDR3 spells CASSLAGNTIYF. In DNA, the CDR3 is TGTGCCAGCAGTTTAGCGGGAAACACCATATATTTT. The rearrangement joins TRBV28 to TRBJ1-3, with D uncertain. The CDR3 covers 12 residues. Germline V CDR1 and CDR2: MDHEN, SYDVKM. Trimming took 2 bases from V and 4 from J, leaving 3 bases between them.

The chain carries TRBV2 and TRBJ2-7; D remains unclear. Germline values: CDR1 SNHLY, CDR2 FYNNEI. The ends were cut back, 5 bases at V and 3 bases at J, with 5 bases in the middle. There are 11 residues in the CDR3. This chain's CDR3 is CASSLGYEQYF. The DNA for the CDR3 is TGTGCCAGCAGTCTCGGCTACGAGCAGTACTTC.

The J gene is TRBJ2-4, the V gene TRBV2; D possibly corresponds to TRBD2 (5 bases). Trimming pared 3 bases from V and 1 base from J, leaving 10 bases between. The CDR3 consists of 15 residues. Germline V gene lookup returns CDR1 SNHLY and CDR2 FYNNEI. The CDR3 here is CASSDRSGAKNIQYF. The DNA for the CDR3 is TGTGCCAGCAGTGACCGGTCGGGGGCCAAAAACATTCAGTACTTC. Filled out from reference TRBV2 and TRBJ2-4, the complete variable domain reads EPEVTQTPSHQVTQMGQEVILRCVPISNHLYFYWYRQILGQKVEFLVSFYNNEISEKSEIFDDQFSVERPDGSNFTLKIRSTKLEDSAMYFCASSDRSGAKNIQYFGAGTRLSVL.

This chain uses TRBV15 with TRBJ2-7; perhaps TRBD1 as D (6 bases). The ends were cut back, 0 bases at V and 4 bases at J, with 16 bases in the middle. This CDR3 has 16 amino acids. Germline loops: CDR1 LNHNV, CDR2 YYDKDF (reference sequence). DNA for the CDR3: TGTGCCACCAGCAGAGATTCCATGGGACACTTATACGAGCAGTACTTC. Its translation: CATSRDSMGHLYEQYF. Based on the CDR3 plus reference TRBV15 and TRBJ2-7, the full variable domain is DAMVIQNPRYQVTQFGKPVTLSCSQTLNHNVMYWYQQKSSQAPKLLFHYYDKDFNNEADTPDNFQSRRPNTSFCFLDIRSPGLGDTAMYLCATSRDSMGHLYEQYFGPGTRLTVT.

This chain joins TRBV19 and TRBJ2-1; 7 bases are shared with TRBD1. The V and J ends lost 3 bases and 5 bases, in that order; junction bases with no gene match: 7. This CDR3 region has 15 residues. The germline V gene encodes CDR1 LNHDA and CDR2 SQIVND (reference sequence). In nucleotides, the CDR3 is TGTGCCAGTAGTATGAACAGGGGTTTCGACAATGAGCAGTTCTTC. Amino acids: CASSMNRGFDNEQFF. Using reference TRBV19 and TRBJ2-1 for the parts outside the CDR3, the full variable domain is DGGITQSPKYLFRKEGQNVTLSCEQNLNHDAMYWYRQDPGQGLRLIYYSQIVNDFQKGDIAEGYSVSREKKESFPLTVTSAQKNPTAFYLCASSMNRGFDNEQFFGPGTRLTVL.